This record covers a single T cell receptor (beta chain). What it recognizes is unknown. The CDR3 has 14 amino acids. Germline trimming cut 3 bases from V and 1 base from J; bases unmatched to any gene: 2. Per germline, CDR1 LNHDA and CDR2 SQIVND (reference sequence). Data came from immunoSEQ multiplex PCR; TCRdb stores just in-frame clones and leaves some out. The sample has about 120,000 clones; roughly 87% are singletons. The sample comes from a study of T cell responses to AZD1222 COVID-19 vaccine. Study-wide results and limits: Spike as a whole was targeted by vaccine-associated CD4 TCRs, dominant at 160-218 and 743-854. Repertoire sampling occurred only after the peak T cell response.

The source is an adult in good health. This chain joins TRBV19 and TRBJ1-1, with 7 bases identical to TRBD1. The sample here was peripheral blood, taken on day 0 of AZD1222 vaccination. As DNA, the CDR3 is TGTGCCAGTAGTATGTGGACAGGGAACACTGAAGCTTTCTTT. It yields the protein CASSMWTGNTEAFF.